This T cell receptor (beta chain) was recovered during a study of blood T cell repertoires in COVID-19. Clones were read by immunoSEQ multiplex PCR, and TCRdb kept only the in-frame ones, dropping some. The profile covers approximately 85,000 clones, with roughly 90% appearing a single time and about 2.9% taken by the ten largest. In this sample, this clone turned up a few times. Germline V gene sequence: CDR1 MGHRA, CDR2 YSYEKL. Trimming shortened V by 3 bases and J by 0 bases, and 23 bases separated the two germline ends. CDR3 length: 19 amino acids. The receptor was isolated from a woman aged 45-65 years with active or convalescent COVID-19. The specimen sequenced was peripheral blood. The chain recombines TRBV4-1 with TRBJ1-2; maybe TRBD1 (5 bases). In DNA form, the CDR3 reads TGCGCCAGCAGCCACCACGGGGGGAGAAAGACAGTAGCTAACTATGGCTACACCTTC. Encoded protein: CASSHHGGRKTVANYGYTF.